The next 8 T cell receptor beta chains were all read from a single sample in a study of blood T cell repertoires in COVID-19. Data came from immunoSEQ multiplex PCR; TCRdb stores just in-frame clones and leaves some out. Among over 250,000 clones, 84% were seen once, and the ten largest hold under 5%. Sequencing was performed on PBMCs or T cells enriched from blood (not recorded which). These receptors were collected from a man in his thirties or forties with acute COVID-19.

This sequence joins TRBV13 and TRBJ2-7; the match to TRBD2 covers 8 bases. The J segment lost 1 base and the V segment lost 5 bases, leaving 13 bases of the junction unmatched. Germline CDR1 and CDR2: PRHDT and FYEKMQ (reference sequence). The length of the CDR3 is 17 residues. CDR3 sequence (DNA): TGTGCCAGCAGCCGGTCGCGGGTGGGACTAGTTTCCTACGAGCAGTACGTC. Residues: CASSRSRVGLVSYEQYV.

This chain uses TRBV7-2 with TRBJ2-3; D is ambiguous. The V and J ends lost 0 bases and 5 bases respectively, with 6 bases between them. Looked up from germline, CDR1 is SGHTA and CDR2 is FQGNSA. The CDR3 has 13 residues. CDR3 in amino acids: CASSLASRDTQYF. CDR3 sequence (DNA): TGTGCCAGCAGCTTAGCAAGTAGAGATACGCAGTATTTT. The full variable domain, its missing parts supplied by reference TRBV7-2 and TRBJ2-3, is GAGVSQSPSNKVTEKGKDVELRCDPISGHTALYWYRQSLGQGLEFLIYFQGNSAPDKSGLPSDRFSAERTGGSVSTLTIQRTQQEDSAVYLCASSLASRDTQYFGPGTRLTVL.

CDR3 amino acids: CASSYSESLTMGSYTF. CDR3 nucleotide sequence: TGTGCCAGCAGTTACAGCGAAAGCTTAACTATGGGTAGCTACACCTTC. V and J are TRBV6-5 and TRBJ1-2; D is unresolved. Germline CDR1 is MNHEY and CDR2 is SVGAGI. The CDR3 covers 16 residues. V gave up 2 bases and J gave up 9 bases, with 22 bases separating them.

The rearrangement uses TRBV6-5 and TRBJ2-1; unclear D gene. Germline loops: CDR1 MNHEY, CDR2 SVGAGI. Trimming took 4 bases from V and 10 from J, leaving 17 bases between them. The CDR3 contains 14 residues. CDR3 DNA: TGTGCCAGCAGTTCAACGGCGCCTAGTTCCGAGCAGTTCTTC. Translation: CASSSTAPSSEQFF.

V usage is TRBV2 and J usage is TRBJ2-5, with 11 bases aligning to TRBD1. The junction had 5 bases not matched to a gene; V was cut back by 6 bases and J by 5 bases. The V gene's germline CDR1 is SNHLY and CDR2 FYNNEI. The CDR3 runs to 14 residues. The CDR3 DNA follows: TGTGCCAGCAGACGGGACAGGGGGAGGGAGACCCAGTACTTC. This codes for CASRRDRGRETQYF.

The chain recombines TRBV6-5 with TRBJ1-1, with unresolved D. The CDR3 totals 13 residues. Germline V lookup: CDR1 MNHEY, CDR2 SVGAGI. V dropped 10 bases and J dropped 5 bases, with 17 bases sitting between them. The CDR3 is CATTYRSETEAFF. DNA for the CDR3: TGTGCCACCACCTATCGCAGCGAAACTGAAGCTTTCTTT.

This chain uses TRBV15 with TRBJ1-3, with TRBD1 matching over 7 bases. This CDR3 region has 16 residues. Germline CDR1 and CDR2: LNHNV and YYDKDF (reference sequence). The V segment lost 4 bases and the J segment 6 bases; nucleotides outside the gene matches: 12. The CDR3 loop is CATSITLTGSENTIYF. DNA for the CDR3: TGTGCCACCAGCATAACTCTGACAGGGAGTGAAAACACCATATATTTT.

This clone was detected only a few times. Germline and junction disagree at one end, which may indicate a read error. The chain couples TRBV5-1 to TRBJ1-5, with 7 bases identical to TRBD1. The CDR3 has 16 residues. The V gene's germline CDR1 is SGHRS and CDR2 YFSETQ. Here the CDR3 DNA reads TGTGCCAGCAGCTTGGATGGAGGGGGCTTCGATCAGCCCCAGCATTTT. Protein: CASSLDGGGFDQPQHF.